This T cell receptor beta chain was captured by sequencing in a study of technical replicates of blood from a few donors. Here immunoSEQ multiplex PCR was the method, and the copy in TCRdb shows in-frame clones only, minus some. The table includes more than 50,000 clones, around nine tenths detected once. The CDR3 is made up of 12 amino acids. Germline V gene sequence: CDR1 MNHNS, CDR2 SASEGT. Trimming shortened V by 5 bases and J by 11 bases, and 14 bases separated the two germline ends. Material: PBMCs. The sequence came from a human donor in good health. Some clones in this sample may be carry-over from other donors' samples. The chain has TRBV6-1 and TRBJ2-3; perhaps TRBD2 as D (6 bases). In DNA form, the CDR3 reads TGTGCCAGCAGTTATAGTGGGCGGGGGCAGTATTTT. Amino acid sequence: CASSYSGRGQYF.